Each of the 21 T cell receptor beta chains below was sequenced from the same sample in a study of T-cell memory formation after mild COVID-19. In TCRdb, the 5' RACE reads were re-called with MiXCR into one record per CDR3 protein. Among 250,000 to 350,000 distinct CDR3 sequences, about 17% were seen once, and the ten largest hold around 23%. The sample was PBMCs or a T cell subset sorted from them (not recorded which). The origin of the receptors is a man younger than 30 who had mild COVID-19 (a few samples of this study predate the infection). Cell type and time point are not known.

The chain links TRBV27 to TRBJ1-2; 8 bases agree with TRBD1. The V gene's germline CDR1 is MNHEY and CDR2 SMNVEV (reference sequence). CDR3 length equals 14 residues. Losses at the gene ends were 4 bases for V and 4 bases for J; bases not matched to a gene: 5. CDR3 region: CASSSDRDPYGYTF. DNA for the CDR3: TGTGCCAGCAGTTCGGACAGGGACCCCTATGGCTACACCTTC.

The rearrangement links TRBV28 to TRBJ1-3; possibly TRBD1 for D (6 bases). Germline V lookup: CDR1 MDHEN, CDR2 SYDVKM. This CDR3 spans 15 amino acids. V gave up 7 bases and J gave up 0 bases, with 13 bases separating them. CDR3 sequence: CASIHREPSGNTIYF. The DNA of the CDR3 is TGTGCCAGCATACACAGGGAACCCTCTGGAAACACCATATATTTT.

This clonotype has just a few counts. V and J are TRBV7-2 and TRBJ2-3, with no clear D. The CDR3 runs to 15 residues. Trimming pared 3 bases from V and 2 bases from J, leaving 12 bases between. In germline, CDR1 is SGHTA, CDR2 FQGNSA. The CDR3 loop is CASSLGDVVTDTQYF. The CDR3 region has the DNA TGTGCCAGCAGCTTGGGCGATGTTGTCACAGATACGCAGTATTTT.

This sequence joins TRBV5-1 and TRBJ2-7; D gene uncertain. V was shortened by 0 bases and J by 4 bases, with 11 bases between the two germline ends. In germline, CDR1 is SGHRS, CDR2 YFSETQ. The CDR3 length is 14 residues. The CDR3 DNA reads as TGCGCCAGCAGCTTGGTCGCTGTCGAGTACGAGCAGTACTTC. As protein: CASSLVAVEYEQYF.

The V call is TRBV5-1, the J call TRBJ2-3; D uncertain. Germline V gene data show CDR1 as SGHRS and CDR2 as YFSETQ. The CDR3 covers 15 residues. Trimming cost V 2 bases and J 4 bases, with 14 bases left between them. The CDR3 sequence: CASSFSQDAADTQYF. Written as DNA, the CDR3 is TGCGCCAGCAGCTTTAGTCAGGACGCCGCAGATACGCAGTATTTT.

The table lists this clonotype with a count of one. The chain combines TRBV7-8 with TRBJ2-3; 7 bases agree with TRBD2. CDR1 SGHVS and CDR2 FQNEAQ come from the germline V gene. Trimming took 4 bases from V and 0 from J; bases not matched to a gene: 10. The CDR3 contains 17 residues. As DNA, the CDR3 is TGTGCCAGCAGCTCCCGGCCGGGCGGGGGAAGCACAGATACGCAGTATTTT. This encodes CASSSRPGGGSTDTQYF.

The chain carries TRBV7-3 and TRBJ2-3; D remains unclear. This CDR3 contains 15 residues. V lost 5 bases, J lost 0 bases, and 12 bases lay in between. Germline V CDR1 and CDR2: SGHTA, FQGTGA. The CDR3 DNA reads as TGTGCCAGCAGCCCCGCCCCCACTAGCACAGATACGCAGTATTTT. Protein sequence: CASSPAPTSTDTQYF.

This clonotype was seen repeatedly, ten times or more. The chain recombines TRBV5-5 with TRBJ2-3, with D possibly matching TRBD2 (6 bases). V lost 4 bases to trimming and J lost 4 bases, with 13 bases between them. In germline, CDR1 is SGHKS, CDR2 YYEKEE (reference sequence). The CDR3 contains 14 residues. Here the CDR3 DNA reads TGTGCCAGCAGCCTAGAGTGGGGGGCAGATACGCAGTATTTT. Translation gives CASSLEWGADTQYF.

V is TRBV2 and J is TRBJ2-7; D gene uncertain. V dropped 7 bases and J dropped 6 bases, with 19 bases sitting between them. The CDR3 is made up of 14 amino acids. The germline V gene has CDR1 SNHLY and CDR2 FYNNEI. The CDR3 sequence: CASNSRRWLGEQYF. DNA for the CDR3: TGTGCCAGCAATTCCAGGCGTTGGCTCGGCGAGCAGTACTTC.

There are many counts of this clonotype. V gene TRBV21-1 combines with J gene TRBJ2-3; the table's D gene call, TRBD2, was not cross checked with the DNA. TRBV21-1 is assigned pseudogene status. This CDR3 is 18 amino acids long. The DNA for the CDR3 is TGTGCCAGCAGCAAAGAGTCGATTAGCGGGGGGAACACAGATACGCAGTATTTT. This encodes CASSKESISGGNTDTQYF.

The chain is built from TRBV20-1 and TRBJ2-7; TRBD1 matches at 10 bases. Germline CDR1 DFQATT, CDR2 SNEGSKA (reference sequence). The CDR3 is made up of 13 amino acids. Trimming took 6 bases from V and 6 from J; bases not matched to a gene: 8. The DNA of the CDR3 is TGCAGTGCGTTAGTGGGACAGGGGAGCGAGCAGTACGTC. It encodes CSALVGQGSEQYV.

The chain combines TRBV27 with TRBJ2-1, with TRBD1 identical over 9 bases. This CDR3 contains 13 residues. V shed 4 bases, J shed 11 bases, and the junction held 6 bases outside the gene matches. Germline V gene lookup returns CDR1 MNHEY and CDR2 SMNVEV (reference sequence). The CDR3 reads CASSSRQGGKQFF. Here the CDR3 DNA reads TGTGCCAGCAGTTCCCGACAGGGGGGAAAGCAGTTCTTC.

This clonotype has only a few counts. V and J are TRBV9 and TRBJ2-7, with D perhaps given as TRBD1 or TRBD2 (5 bases each). V was pared by 3 bases and J by 6 bases, with 13 bases between. The CDR3 is 13 residues long. Germline CDR1 is SGDLS and CDR2 is YYNGEE. For the CDR3, the DNA is TGTGCCAGCAGCGGCGAGCTTGGGGGCGAGCAGTACTTC. Protein product: CASSGELGGEQYF.

The chain couples TRBV6-2 or TRBV6-3 to TRBJ2-2, with D hard to call. CDR1 and CDR2 (germline): MNHEY, SVGEGT. Between the trimmed V and J ends, which lost 2 bases and 1 base, there was a span of 8 bases. There are 15 residues in the CDR3. The CDR3 coding sequence is TGTGCCAGCAGTTACCGATTAGAGAACACCGGGGAGCTGTTTTTT. Translation: CASSYRLENTGELFF.

This clonotype came up a few times. The V and J genes are TRBV9 and TRBJ2-1; D ambiguous. CDR1 SGDLS and CDR2 YYNGEE come from the germline V gene. This CDR3 region has 12 residues. Trimming took off 4 bases at V and 6 bases at J, with 8 bases between the two ends. The CDR3, as DNA: TGTGCCAGCAGCTCCCTGGCCAATGAGCAGTTCTTC. This codes for CASSSLANEQFF.

The V and J genes are TRBV2 and TRBJ1-2; tentatively, D is TRBD1 (5 bases). V dropped 3 bases and J dropped 7 bases, with 15 bases sitting between them. This CDR3 has 14 amino acids. CDR1 and CDR2 (germline): SNHLY, FYNNEI. The DNA for the CDR3 is TGTGCCAGCAGTGAGCAGGGTATGGCTGCTGGCTACACCTTC. Translating gives CASSEQGMAAGYTF.

This CDR3 is CASSLQEAETQYF. As DNA, the CDR3 is TGTGCCAGCAGTTTACAGGAGGCAGAGACCCAGTACTTC. J is TRBJ2-5 and V is TRBV6-5, with D possibly called TRBD1 or TRBD2 (5 bases each). V was clipped by 4 bases and J by 4 bases, with 10 bases between them. This CDR3 contains 13 residues. Germline CDR1 and CDR2: MNHEY and SVGAGI.

This clonotype was counted at least ten times. The DNA of the CDR3 is TGTGCCAGCAGCTCGGACAGCTACGAGCAGTACTTC. It yields the protein CASSSDSYEQYF. The genes are TRBV13 and TRBJ2-7, with a weak D call TRBD1 (6 bases). The CDR3 length is 12 residues. The V end was cut by 4 bases, the J end by 3 bases, with 7 bases between. The germline CDR1 and CDR2 sequences are PRHDT and FYEKMQ (reference sequence).

This rearrangement joins TRBV24-1 to TRBJ1-1, with no clear D. There are 13 residues in the CDR3. V gave up 5 bases and J gave up 5 bases, with 11 bases separating them. The germline CDR1 and CDR2 sequences are KGHDR and SFDVKD. CDR3 sequence (DNA): TGTGCCACCAGTGCGGGAGTGTTAACTGAAGCTTTCTTT. Translating gives CATSAGVLTEAFF.

This clonotype appeared a few times. This sequence joins TRBV7-2 and TRBJ2-7, with D unresolved. CDR3 length equals 11 residues. V shed 7 bases and J shed 4 bases, with 8 bases lying between them. Germline-derived CDR1 and CDR2 are SGHTA and FQGNSA. The CDR3 sequence is CASTQAYEQYF. DNA for the CDR3: TGTGCCAGCACCCAGGCGTACGAGCAGTACTTC.

The chain couples TRBV7-2 to TRBJ2-5, with 13 bases lining up with TRBD2. Per the germline V gene, CDR1 is SGHTA and CDR2 is FQGNSA. This CDR3 region has 16 residues. Trimming cost V 5 bases and J 6 bases; bases outside gene matches: 9. The CDR3 nucleotides read TGTGCCAGCAGCCTCTTTGGGACTAGCGGGGCAAAGACCCAGTACTTC. Amino acid sequence: CASSLFGTSGAKTQYF.